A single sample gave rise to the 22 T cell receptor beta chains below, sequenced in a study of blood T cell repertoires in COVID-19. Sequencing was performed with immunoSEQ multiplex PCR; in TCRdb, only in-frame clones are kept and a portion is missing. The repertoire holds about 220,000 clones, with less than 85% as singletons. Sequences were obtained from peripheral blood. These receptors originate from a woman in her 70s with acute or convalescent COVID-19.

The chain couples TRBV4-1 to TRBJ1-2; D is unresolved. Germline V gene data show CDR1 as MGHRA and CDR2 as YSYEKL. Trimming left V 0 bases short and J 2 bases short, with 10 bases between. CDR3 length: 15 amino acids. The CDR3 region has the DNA TGCGCCAGCAGCCAAGATCCAGGTGGGAACTATGGCTACACCTTC. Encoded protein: CASSQDPGGNYGYTF.

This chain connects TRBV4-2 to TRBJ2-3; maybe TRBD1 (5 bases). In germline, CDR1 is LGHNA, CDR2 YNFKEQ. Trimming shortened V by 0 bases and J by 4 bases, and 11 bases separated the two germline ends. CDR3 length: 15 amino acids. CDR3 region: CASSQDYRSADTQYF. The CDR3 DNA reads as TGTGCCAGCAGCCAAGACTACAGGTCCGCAGATACGCAGTATTTT.

The CDR3 sequence is CATSDFLSDNEQFF. CDR3 sequence (DNA): TGTGCCACCAGTGATTTCTTATCGGACAATGAGCAGTTCTTC. This sequence joins TRBV24-1 and TRBJ2-1, with D unclear. Germline CDR1 is KGHDR and CDR2 is SFDVKD. CDR3 length: 14 residues. Trimming removed 1 base from V and 5 bases from J, with 8 bases in between.

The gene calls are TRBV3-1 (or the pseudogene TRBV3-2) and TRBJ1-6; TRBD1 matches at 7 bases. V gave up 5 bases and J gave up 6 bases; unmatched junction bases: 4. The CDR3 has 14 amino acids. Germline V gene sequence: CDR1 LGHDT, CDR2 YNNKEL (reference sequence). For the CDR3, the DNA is TGTGCCAGCAGCTCTCGGGACAGTAATTCACCCCTCCACTTT. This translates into CASSSRDSNSPLHF.

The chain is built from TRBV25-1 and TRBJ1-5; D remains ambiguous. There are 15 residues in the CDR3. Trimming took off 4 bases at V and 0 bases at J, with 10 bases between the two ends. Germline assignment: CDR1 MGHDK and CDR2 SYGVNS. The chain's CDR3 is CASSGHDNSNQPQHF. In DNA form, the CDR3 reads TGTGCCAGCAGTGGCCACGACAATAGCAATCAGCCCCAGCATTTT.

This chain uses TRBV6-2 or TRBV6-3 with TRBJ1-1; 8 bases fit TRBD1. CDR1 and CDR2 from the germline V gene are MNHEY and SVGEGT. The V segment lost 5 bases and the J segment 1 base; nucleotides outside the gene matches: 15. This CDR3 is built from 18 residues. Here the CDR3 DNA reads TGTGCCAGCAGTGCGTTGATACGGACAGGGATTCCGAACACTGAAGCTTTCTTT. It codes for CASSALIRTGIPNTEAFF.

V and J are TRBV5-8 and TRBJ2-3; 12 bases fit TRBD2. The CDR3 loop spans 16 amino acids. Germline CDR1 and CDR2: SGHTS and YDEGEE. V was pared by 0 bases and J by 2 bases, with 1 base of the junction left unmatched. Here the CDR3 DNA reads TGTGCCAGCAGCTTGGGGACTAGCGGGGACACAGATACGCAGTATTTT. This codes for CASSLGTSGDTDTQYF. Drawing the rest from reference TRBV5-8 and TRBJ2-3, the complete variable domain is EAGVTQSPTHLIKTRGQQATLRCSPISGHTSVYWYQQALGLGLQFLLWYDEGEERNRGNFPPRFSGRQFPNYSSELNVNALELEDSALYLCASSLGTSGDTDTQYFGPGTRLTVL.

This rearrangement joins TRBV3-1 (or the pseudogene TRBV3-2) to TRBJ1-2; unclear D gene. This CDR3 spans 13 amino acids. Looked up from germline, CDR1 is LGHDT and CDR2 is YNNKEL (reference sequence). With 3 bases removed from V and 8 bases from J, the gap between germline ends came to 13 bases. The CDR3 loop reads CASSQSYAQGYTF. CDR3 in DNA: TGTGCCAGCAGCCAGAGTTATGCACAGGGCTACACCTTC.

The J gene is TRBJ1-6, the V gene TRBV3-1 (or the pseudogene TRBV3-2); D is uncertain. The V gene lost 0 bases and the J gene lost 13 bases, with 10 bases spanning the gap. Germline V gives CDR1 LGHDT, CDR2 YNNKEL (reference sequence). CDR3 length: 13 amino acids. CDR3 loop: CASSQEERPPLHF. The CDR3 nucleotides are TGTGCCAGCAGCCAAGAAGAGCGCCCTCCCCTCCACTTT.

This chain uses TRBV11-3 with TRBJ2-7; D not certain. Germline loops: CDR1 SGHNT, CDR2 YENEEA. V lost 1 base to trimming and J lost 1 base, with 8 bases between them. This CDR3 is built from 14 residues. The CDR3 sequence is CASSLGGSSYEQYF. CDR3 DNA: TGTGCCAGCAGCTTAGGAGGTAGTTCCTACGAGCAGTACTTC.

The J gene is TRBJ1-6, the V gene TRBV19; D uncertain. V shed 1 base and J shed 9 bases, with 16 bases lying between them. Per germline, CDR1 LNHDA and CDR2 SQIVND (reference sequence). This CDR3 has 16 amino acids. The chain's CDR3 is CASSIGADLSGSPLHF. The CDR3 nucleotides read TGTGCCAGTAGTATAGGAGCCGACCTTAGCGGTTCACCCCTCCACTTT.

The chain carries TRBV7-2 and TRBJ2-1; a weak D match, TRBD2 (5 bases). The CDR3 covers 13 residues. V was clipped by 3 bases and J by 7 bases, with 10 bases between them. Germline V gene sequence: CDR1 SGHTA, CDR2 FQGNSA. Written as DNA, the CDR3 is TGTGCCAGCAGCTTCTGGGAGTTGAATGAGCAGTTCTTC. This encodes CASSFWELNEQFF.

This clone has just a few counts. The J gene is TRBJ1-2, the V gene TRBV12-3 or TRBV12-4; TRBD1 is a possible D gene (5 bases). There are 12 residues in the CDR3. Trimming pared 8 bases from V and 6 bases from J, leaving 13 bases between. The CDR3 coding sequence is TGTGCCAGCGCCCTGGGGGGAAATGGCTACACCTTC. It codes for CASALGGNGYTF.

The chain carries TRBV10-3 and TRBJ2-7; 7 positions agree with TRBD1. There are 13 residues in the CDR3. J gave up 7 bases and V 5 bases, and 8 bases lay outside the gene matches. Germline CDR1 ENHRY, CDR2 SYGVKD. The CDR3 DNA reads TGTGCCATCAGTCCACAGGGGCAGGAAGAGCAGTACGTC. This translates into CAISPQGQEEQYV.

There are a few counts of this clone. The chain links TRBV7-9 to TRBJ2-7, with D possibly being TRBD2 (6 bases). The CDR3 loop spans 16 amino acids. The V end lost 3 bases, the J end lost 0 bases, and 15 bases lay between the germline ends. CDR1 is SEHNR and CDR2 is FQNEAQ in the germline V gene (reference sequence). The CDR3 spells CASSLGTPKGSYEQYF. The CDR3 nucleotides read TGTGCCAGCAGCTTGGGGACTCCCAAGGGCTCCTACGAGCAGTACTTC.

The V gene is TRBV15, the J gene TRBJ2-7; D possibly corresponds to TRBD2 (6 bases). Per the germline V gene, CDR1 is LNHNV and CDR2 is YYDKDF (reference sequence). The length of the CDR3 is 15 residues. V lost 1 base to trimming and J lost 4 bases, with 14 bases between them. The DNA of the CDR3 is TGTGCCACCAGCAGAGGGGGGACGGGGGTGTACGAGCAGTACTTC. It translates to CATSRGGTGVYEQYF.

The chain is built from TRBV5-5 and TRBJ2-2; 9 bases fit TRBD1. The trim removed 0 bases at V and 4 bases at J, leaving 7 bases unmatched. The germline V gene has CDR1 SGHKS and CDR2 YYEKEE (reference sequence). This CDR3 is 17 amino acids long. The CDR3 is CASSLAGQGVGTGELFF. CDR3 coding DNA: TGTGCCAGCAGCTTGGCGGGACAGGGAGTCGGCACCGGGGAGCTGTTTTTT.

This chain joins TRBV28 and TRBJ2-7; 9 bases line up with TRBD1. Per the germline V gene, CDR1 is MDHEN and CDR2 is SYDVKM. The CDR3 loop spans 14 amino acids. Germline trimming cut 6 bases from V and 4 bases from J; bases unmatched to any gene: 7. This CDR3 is CASSRTGVGYEQYF. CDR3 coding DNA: TGTGCCAGCAGCCGGACAGGGGTGGGGTACGAGCAGTACTTC.

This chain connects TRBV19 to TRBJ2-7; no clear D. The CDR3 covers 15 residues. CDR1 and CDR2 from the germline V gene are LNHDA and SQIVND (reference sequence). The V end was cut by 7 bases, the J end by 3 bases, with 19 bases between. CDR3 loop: CASKEALSPHYEQYF. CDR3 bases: TGTGCCAGTAAAGAGGCTCTAAGCCCCCACTACGAGCAGTACTTC.

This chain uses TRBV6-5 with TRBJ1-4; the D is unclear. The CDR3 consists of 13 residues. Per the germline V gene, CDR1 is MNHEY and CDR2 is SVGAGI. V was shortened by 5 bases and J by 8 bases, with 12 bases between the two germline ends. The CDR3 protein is CASSPPGTEKLFF. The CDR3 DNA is TGTGCCAGCAGTCCCCCAGGTACAGAAAAACTGTTTTTT.

CDR3: CASIELAGGTGELFF. CDR3 DNA sequence: TGTGCCAGCATCGAACTAGCGGGGGGGACCGGGGAGCTGTTTTTT. This chain joins TRBV6-5 and TRBJ2-2, with 13 bases lining up with TRBD2. CDR1 and CDR2 (germline): MNHEY, SVGAGI. Trimming took 7 bases from V and 5 from J; bases not matched to a gene: 4. The CDR3 runs 15 residues.

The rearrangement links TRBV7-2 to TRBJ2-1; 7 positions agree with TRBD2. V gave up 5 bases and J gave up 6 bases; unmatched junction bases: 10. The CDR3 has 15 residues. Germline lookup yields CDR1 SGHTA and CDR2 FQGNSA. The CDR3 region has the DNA TGTGCCAGCAGCCAAGGAGCGGGGATACCCAATGAGCAGTTCTTC. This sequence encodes CASSQGAGIPNEQFF. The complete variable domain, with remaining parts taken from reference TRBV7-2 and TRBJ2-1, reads GAGVSQSPSNKVTEKGKDVELRCDPISGHTALYWYRQSLGQGLEFLIYFQGNSAPDKSGLPSDRFSAERTGGSVSTLTIQRTQQEDSAVYLCASSQGAGIPNEQFFGPGTRLTVL.